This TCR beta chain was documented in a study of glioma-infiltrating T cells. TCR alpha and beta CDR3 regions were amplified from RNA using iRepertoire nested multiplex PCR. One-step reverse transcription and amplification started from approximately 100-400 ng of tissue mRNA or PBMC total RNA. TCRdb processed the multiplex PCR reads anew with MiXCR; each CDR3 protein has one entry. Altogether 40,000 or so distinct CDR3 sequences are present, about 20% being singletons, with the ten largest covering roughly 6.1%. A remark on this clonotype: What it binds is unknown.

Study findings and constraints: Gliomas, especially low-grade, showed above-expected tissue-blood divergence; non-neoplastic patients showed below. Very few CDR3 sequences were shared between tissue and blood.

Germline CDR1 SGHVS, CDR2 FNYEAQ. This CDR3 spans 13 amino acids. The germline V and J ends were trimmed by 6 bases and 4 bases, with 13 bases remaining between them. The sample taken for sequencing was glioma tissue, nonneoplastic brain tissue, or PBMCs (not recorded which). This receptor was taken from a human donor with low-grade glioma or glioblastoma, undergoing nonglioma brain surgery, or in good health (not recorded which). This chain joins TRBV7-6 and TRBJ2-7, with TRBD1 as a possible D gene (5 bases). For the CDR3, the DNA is TGTGCCAGCAGTTTAAGACAGTATTACGAGCAGTACTTC. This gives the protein CASSLRQYYEQYF. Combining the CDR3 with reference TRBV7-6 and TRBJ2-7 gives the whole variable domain GAGVSQSPRYKVTKRGQDVALRCDPISGHVSLYWYRQALGQGPEFLTYFNYEAQQDKSGLPNDRFSAERPEGSISTLTIQRTEQRDSAMYRCASSLRQYYEQYFGPGTRLTVT.